The 18 T cell receptor beta chains below come from one sample, sequenced in a study of T cells after yellow fever vaccination. TCRdb ran MiXCR on the 5' RACE reads and lists one entry per CDR3 protein. The repertoire holds about 340,000 distinct CDR3 sequences, 3% to 4.5% seen once, with approximately 24% in the top ten. The sequences come from PBMCs, collected 5 days after the yellow fever booster vaccination. These receptors originate from a man younger than 35 who received the YFV17D yellow fever vaccine.

This rearrangement joins TRBV20-1 to TRBJ2-2; D perhaps matches TRBD2 (5 bases). The CDR3 consists of 13 residues. Deletions cut 7 bases from V and 0 bases from J, with 9 bases between. Looked up from germline, CDR1 is DFQATT and CDR2 is SNEGSKA (reference sequence). The CDR3, as DNA: TGCAGTGGGGTAGCGACGAACACCGGGGAGCTGTTTTTT. It yields the protein CSGVATNTGELFF.

V gene TRBV20-1 combines with J gene TRBJ2-1, with D unclear. Trimming took 3 bases from V and 0 from J, leaving 9 bases between them. CDR3 length: 14 amino acids. Germline V gene lookup returns CDR1 DFQATT and CDR2 SNEGSKA (reference sequence). CDR3 amino acids: CSASWVSSYNEQFF. The CDR3 DNA reads TGCAGTGCTAGCTGGGTCAGCTCCTACAATGAGCAGTTCTTC.

A few counts support this clonotype. The chain's CDR3 is CASSPEQGLGAYGYTF. CDR3 nucleotide sequence: TGTGCCAGCTCACCCGAACAGGGACTGGGAGCCTATGGCTACACCTTC. This chain joins TRBV18 and TRBJ1-2, with D possibly TRBD1 on 6 matching bases. Germline CDR1 is KGHSH and CDR2 is LQKENI. The V and J ends lost 3 bases and 4 bases respectively, with 18 bases between them. The CDR3 has 16 residues.

This clonotype showed up just a few times. CDR3 sequence (DNA): TGCGCCAGCAGCCAAGATCTTGGGCAGAACTATGGCTACACCTTC. It codes for CASSQDLGQNYGYTF. The gene calls are TRBV4-1 and TRBJ1-2; D is undetermined. The CDR3 is 15 residues long. Trimming cost V 0 bases and J 2 bases, with 10 bases left between them. Germline loops: CDR1 MGHRA, CDR2 YSYEKL.

Many counts were recorded for this clonotype. The genes are TRBV5-4 and TRBJ1-1, with 8 positions matching TRBD1. Germline V gene data show CDR1 as SGHNT and CDR2 as YYREEE (reference sequence). With 5 bases clipped from V and 8 bases from J, the junction kept 8 bases outside the gene matches. The CDR3 consists of 13 residues. The chain's CDR3 is CASSIGGQGEAFF. Here the CDR3 DNA reads TGTGCCAGCAGTATTGGTGGACAGGGCGAAGCTTTCTTT. Combining the CDR3 with reference TRBV5-4 and TRBJ1-1 gives the whole variable domain ETGVTQSPTHLIKTRGQQVTLRCSSQSGHNTVSWYQQALGQGPQFIFQYYREEENGRGNFPPRFSGLQFPNYSSELNVNALELDDSALYLCASSIGGQGEAFFGQGTRLTVV.

The sample holds a few counts of this clonotype. V is TRBV4-1 and J is TRBJ1-4, with D possibly matching TRBD1 (6 bases). V dropped 1 base and J dropped 4 bases, with 13 bases sitting between them. Germline CDR1 MGHRA, CDR2 YSYEKL. This CDR3 has 16 amino acids. Written as DNA, the CDR3 is TGCGCCAGCAGCCAAGCAGACGGGGGCCTTAATGAAAAACTGTTTTTT. The encoded protein is CASSQADGGLNEKLFF.

This clonotype has a count of ten or more. This rearrangement joins TRBV7-3 to TRBJ2-3; weak D call: TRBD1 (6 bases). The CDR3 length is 14 residues. The germline gives CDR1 SGHTA, CDR2 FQGTGA. Trimming left V 2 bases short and J 2 bases short, with 8 bases between. CDR3 protein: CASSLGGLTDTQYF. CDR3 DNA sequence: TGTGCCAGCAGCTTAGGGGGCCTCACAGATACGCAGTATTTT.

The sample holds a few counts of this clonotype. V and J are TRBV4-1 and TRBJ2-1, with D unresolved. Trimming cost V 5 bases and J 5 bases, with 10 bases left between them. Per the germline V gene, CDR1 is MGHRA and CDR2 is YSYEKL. The CDR3 contains 13 residues. The DNA for the CDR3 is TGCGCCAGCAGCGGACCGGACCACAATGAGCAGTTCTTC. Translating it yields CASSGPDHNEQFF.

This clonotype was observed a few times. The chain is built from TRBV6-2 or TRBV6-3 and TRBJ1-5, with 7 bases matching TRBD1. The germline V gene has CDR1 MNHEY and CDR2 SVGEGT. Trimming took 4 bases from V and 3 from J; bases not matched to a gene: 6. The CDR3 covers 15 residues. The CDR3 here is CASSSPGTDNQPQHF. The DNA of the CDR3 is TGTGCCAGCAGTTCCCCCGGGACAGACAATCAGCCCCAGCATTTT.

This clonotype came up a few times. This chain joins TRBV9 and TRBJ2-7; TRBD2 is a possible D gene (5 bases). The germline gives CDR1 SGDLS, CDR2 YYNGEE. This CDR3 contains 13 residues. V gave up 0 bases and J gave up 4 bases, with 8 bases separating them. The CDR3 DNA reads TGTGCCAGCAGCGTAGCCGGGGAGTACGAGCAGTACTTC. Its translation is CASSVAGEYEQYF.

This clonotype has a handful of counts. CDR3 amino acids: CASSPWTSGTHRELFF. DNA of the CDR3: TGTGCCAGCAGCCCTTGGACTAGCGGGACGCATAGGGAGCTGTTTTTT. The chain uses TRBV13 and TRBJ2-2; TRBD2 matches 12 bases. The germline V gene encodes CDR1 PRHDT and CDR2 FYEKMQ (reference sequence). Trimming took 5 bases from V and 9 from J; bases not matched to a gene: 10. CDR3 length equals 16 residues. Looking up the rest from reference TRBV13 and TRBJ2-2 gives the full variable domain: AAGVIQSPRHLIKEKRETATLKCYPIPRHDTVYWYQQGPGQDPQFLISFYEKMQSDKGSIPDRFSAQQFSDYHSELNMSSLELGDSALYFCASSPWTSGTHRELFFGEGSRLTVL.

This clonotype was observed at least ten times. The chain links TRBV6-5 to TRBJ2-7; tentative D call: TRBD1 (6 bases). This CDR3 region has 13 residues. With 6 bases removed from V and 1 base from J, the gap between germline ends came to 10 bases. CDR1 MNHEY and CDR2 SVGAGI come from the germline V gene. This chain's CDR3 is CASRKTGSYEQYF. CDR3 in DNA: TGTGCCAGCAGGAAGACAGGATCCTACGAGCAGTACTTC.

This clonotype was counted between two and nine times. The V and J genes are TRBV19 and TRBJ1-1; TRBD1 might be the D (5 bases). V was trimmed by 4 bases and J by 4 bases, leaving 10 bases between them. The length of the CDR3 is 13 residues. CDR1 and CDR2 (germline): LNHDA, SQIVND (reference sequence). The CDR3 spells CASSTTVGTEAFF. CDR3 DNA: TGTGCCAGTAGTACGACAGTTGGCACTGAAGCTTTCTTT. Full variable domain (remainder filled in from reference TRBV19 and TRBJ1-1): DGGITQSPKYLFRKEGQNVTLSCEQNLNHDAMYWYRQDPGQGLRLIYYSQIVNDFQKGDIAEGYSVSREKKESFPLTVTSAQKNPTAFYLCASSTTVGTEAFFGQGTRLTVV.

The rearrangement links TRBV29-1 to TRBJ1-2, with 8 positions matching TRBD1. In germline, CDR1 is SQVTM, CDR2 ANQGSEA. Trimming removed 6 bases from V and 4 bases from J; junction bases left unmatched: 4. The CDR3 extends over 12 amino acids. The CDR3 region has the DNA TGCAGCGTACCCACAGGGGGCTATGGCTACACCTTC. Protein sequence: CSVPTGGYGYTF.

This clonotype has just a few counts. The chain employs TRBV12-3 or TRBV12-4 and TRBJ1-4; tentatively, D is TRBD1 (5 bases). The CDR3 runs 14 residues. V was shortened by 5 bases and J by 8 bases, with 15 bases between the two germline ends. The CDR3 region has the DNA TGTGCCAGCAGTCCGGCCCAGGGAAGGGAAAAACTGTTTTTT. Its protein is CASSPAQGREKLFF.

The rearrangement uses TRBV7-2 and TRBJ1-2, with D possibly matching TRBD1 (5 bases). Germline V gives CDR1 SGHTA, CDR2 FQGNSA. CDR3 size: 15 residues. V gave up 0 bases and J gave up 4 bases, with 12 bases separating them. DNA for the CDR3: TGTGCCAGCAGCTTAGCGGTGGGGGTCAGCTATGGCTACACCTTC. Amino acids: CASSLAVGVSYGYTF. Complete variable domain (other parts from reference TRBV7-2 and TRBJ1-2): GAGVSQSPSNKVTEKGKDVELRCDPISGHTALYWYRQSLGQGLEFLIYFQGNSAPDKSGLPSDRFSAERTGGSVSTLTIQRTQQEDSAVYLCASSLAVGVSYGYTFGSGTRLTVV.

The V and J genes are TRBV6-6 and TRBJ1-6, with D unclear. V was pared by 6 bases and J by 11 bases, with 17 bases between. CDR3 length: 14 residues. In germline, CDR1 is MNHNY, CDR2 SVGAGI (reference sequence). DNA of the CDR3: TGTGCCAGCAGAAACGGTGCAGTGGGGACACCCCTCCACTTT. This gives the protein CASRNGAVGTPLHF.

The chain combines TRBV20-1 with TRBJ2-1; 8 bases match TRBD1. This CDR3 contains 14 residues. The germline gives CDR1 DFQATT, CDR2 SNEGSKA (reference sequence). The J segment lost 0 bases and the V segment lost 5 bases, leaving 3 bases of the junction unmatched. CDR3: CSAGQGISYNEQFF. The CDR3 DNA is TGCAGTGCTGGACAGGGAATCTCCTACAATGAGCAGTTCTTC.